A single T cell receptor (beta chain) is shown here with its context. What it binds is not known. This entry comes from a study of T cells after yellow fever vaccination. Study-level findings and limits: The secondary response peaked faster, at day 5 versus 15, but was weaker.

The CDR3 runs to 16 residues. V lost 3 bases and J lost 8, with 22 bases in between. Looked up from germline, CDR1 is SGHTA and CDR2 is FQGNSA. MiXCR, applied by TCRdb to the 5' RACE reads, yields one record per CDR3 protein. The table has hundreds of thousands of distinct CDR3 sequences, 11% seen once; the top ten hold more than 15%. Sequenced material: PBMCs, taken on the day of the first yellow fever vaccination. The rearrangement links TRBV7-2 to TRBJ2-5; perhaps TRBD2 as D (5 bases). The TCR originated in a man aged 18-30 years who received the YFV17D yellow fever vaccine. CDR3 sequence reads: CASSLSPGRGPQTQYF. The DNA of the CDR3 is TGTGCCAGCAGCTTGTCCCCAGGTCGGGGTCCTCAAACCCAGTACTTC.